This T cell receptor (beta chain) came from a study of shared clonotypes between healthy human individuals. Study-level background: Plates per donor: three CD4 naive, three CD4 memory, two CD8 naive, one CD8 memory. Findings and caveats of the study: Rarefaction curves obtained for sorted subsets showed sequencing incomplete despite large depth.

CDR1 and CDR2 from the germline V gene are MDHEN and SYDVKM. This CDR3 spans 15 amino acids. Trimming removed 7 bases at V and 1 base at J, with 16 bases between. Regarding this clone: The target antigen is unknown.

Sequencing was at deep level. The data were produced by immunoSEQ multiplex PCR, yet TCRdb's version contains in-frame clones alone and is incomplete. This table has some 1,100,000 clones, approximately 78% appearing once. The sequence was obtained from a man aged 18 to 30 in good health. Some clones in this sample may be carry-over from other donors' samples. The sequenced sample consisted of memory CD4+ T cells from PBMCs. Subset given: CD45RA-negative fraction. This chain joins TRBV28 and TRBJ1-2; D unresolved. CDR3: CASNIGLSLNYGYTF. The CDR3 DNA reads as TGTGCCAGCAATATCGGACTCTCGCTTAACTATGGCTACACCTTC.